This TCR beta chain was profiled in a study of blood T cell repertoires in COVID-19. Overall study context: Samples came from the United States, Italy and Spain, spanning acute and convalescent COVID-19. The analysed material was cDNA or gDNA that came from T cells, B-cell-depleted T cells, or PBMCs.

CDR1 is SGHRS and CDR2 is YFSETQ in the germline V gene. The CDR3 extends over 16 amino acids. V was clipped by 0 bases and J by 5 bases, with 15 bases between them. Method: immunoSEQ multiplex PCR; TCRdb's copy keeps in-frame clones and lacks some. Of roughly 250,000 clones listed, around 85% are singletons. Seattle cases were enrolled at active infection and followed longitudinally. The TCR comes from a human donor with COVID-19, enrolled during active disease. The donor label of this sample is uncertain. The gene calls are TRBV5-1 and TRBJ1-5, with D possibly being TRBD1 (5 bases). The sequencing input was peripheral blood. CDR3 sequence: CASSLGVAGKDQPQHF. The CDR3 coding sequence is TGCGCCAGCAGCTTGGGTGTGGCAGGGAAAGATCAGCCCCAGCATTTT.